This T cell receptor beta chain was retrieved from a study of regulatory T cells in long-lasting Graves disease. With 3 bases removed from V and 7 bases from J, the gap between germline ends came to 7 bases. This CDR3 comprises 12 residues. CDR1 is SGHDN, CDR2 FVKESK, per germline. Through Arm-PCR of CDR3 regions and iRepertoire HTBI primers, TCR beta libraries were built. TCRdb recomputed calls from the multiplex PCR reads with MiXCR, one row per CDR3 protein. The sample includes around 400,000 distinct CDR3 sequences, about 15% seen only once; the top ten take approximately 7.8%. Time point reported: newly diagnosed GD, antithyroid drugs for less than 3 months. PBMC RNA served as the TCR library source. The sample also formed part of further work on T cells in Graves' hyperthyroidism and ophthalmopathy.

The chain recombines TRBV14 with TRBJ2-1; D is unclear. The clonotype originates from a woman aged 40 to 50 with Graves disease. Sequences were derived from peripheral blood mononuclear cells (PBMCs), sampled at new diagnosis, from a patient treated with antithyroid drugs. The CDR3 DNA reads TGTGCCAGCAGCCACGCGTGGAATGAGCAGTTCTTC. Translation: CASSHAWNEQFF.